What follows are 10 T cell receptor beta chains derived from one specimen sequenced in a study of blood T cell repertoires in COVID-19. Repertoires were generated with immunoSEQ multiplex PCR, while TCRdb's copy carries only in-frame clones and drops some. This table has around 310,000 clones, roughly 90% appearing once. Sequencing used peripheral blood. The receptors come from a woman in her thirties or forties with COVID-19, enrolled during active disease.

In the case of this clone: The same CDR3 arises from other DNA sequences in this sample as well. The chain combines TRBV15 with TRBJ2-5; tentatively, D is TRBD2 (5 bases). In germline, CDR1 is LNHNV, CDR2 YYDKDF (reference sequence). V lost 0 bases to trimming and J lost 4 bases, with 6 bases between them. The CDR3 runs to 13 residues. As DNA, the CDR3 is TGTGCCACCAGCAGAGATCGGGGAGAGACCCAGTACTTC. It yields the protein CATSRDRGETQYF.

The rearrangement joins TRBV7-2 to TRBJ2-7; TRBD2 agrees at 8 bases. The CDR3 loop spans 14 amino acids. Trimming took 1 base from V and 5 from J; bases not matched to a gene: 4. CDR1 and CDR2 (germline): SGHTA, FQGNSA. CDR3 sequence: CASSLVAGMDEQYF. CDR3 sequence (DNA): TGTGCCAGCAGCTTAGTAGCGGGAATGGACGAGCAGTACTTC.

Concerning this clone: The same CDR3 also results from other DNA sequences found in this sample. The chain couples TRBV11-3 to TRBJ1-3; D might be TRBD1 (5 bases). V was shortened by 3 bases and J by 0 bases, with 6 bases between the two germline ends. The germline V gene encodes CDR1 SGHNT and CDR2 YENEEA. The CDR3 is 14 amino acids. This chain's CDR3 is CASSLGGSGNTIYF. The DNA for the CDR3 is TGTGCCAGCAGCTTGGGGGGCTCTGGAAACACCATATATTTT.

This chain joins TRBV30 and TRBJ2-2; 11 positions match TRBD2. CDR1 and CDR2 (germline): GTSNPN, SVGIG (reference sequence). The CDR3 covers 16 residues. J was trimmed by 6 bases and V by 2 bases; bases with no gene match: 8. The CDR3 DNA is TGTGCCTGGAGTCAAATTAGCGGGAGGGCCCCCGGGGAGCTGTTTTTT. Translating it yields CAWSQISGRAPGELFF. Filled out from reference TRBV30 and TRBJ2-2, the complete variable domain reads SQTIHQWPATLVQPVGSPLSLECTVEGTSNPNLYWYRQAAGRGLQLLFYSVGIGQISSEVPQNLSASRPQDRQFILSSKKLLLSDSGFYLCAWSQISGRAPGELFFGEGSRLTVL.

The chain recombines TRBV7-3 with TRBJ2-1; no clear D. The CDR3 loop spans 15 amino acids. V was cut by 1 base and J by 4 bases, with 11 bases left in between. Germline CDR1 and CDR2: SGHTA and FQGTGA. CDR3 coding DNA: TGTGCCAGCAGCTTAAGGGCCGAAACTTACAATGAGCAGTTCTTC. This gives the protein CASSLRAETYNEQFF.

This chain connects TRBV14 to TRBJ2-2, with D uncertain. From germline, CDR1 is SGHDN and CDR2 FVKESK. CDR3 length equals 16 residues. Trimming shortened V by 1 base and J by 4 bases, and 13 bases separated the two germline ends. DNA for the CDR3: TGTGCCAGCAGCCAAGCAGGAATGGAATTCACCGGGGAGCTGTTTTTT. Translating gives CASSQAGMEFTGELFF.

The gene calls are TRBV14 and TRBJ2-1; D may be TRBD2 (6 bases). Deletions cut 3 bases from V and 2 bases from J, with 11 bases between. CDR1 and CDR2 (germline): SGHDN, FVKESK. The CDR3 is 15 amino acids. The CDR3 DNA follows: TGTGCCAGCAGCCACGCTAGCGTCCCCTACAATGAGCAGTTCTTC. This gives the protein CASSHASVPYNEQFF.

The V gene is TRBV18, the J gene TRBJ2-2; tentative D call: TRBD1 (5 bases). Germline loops: CDR1 KGHSH, CDR2 LQKENI. The CDR3 is 13 amino acids. Trimming shortened V by 3 bases and J by 6 bases, and 8 bases separated the two germline ends. CDR3 DNA sequence: TGTGCCAGCTCACCGCTAGGGGCCGGGGAGCTGTTTTTT. It codes for CASSPLGAGELFF.

The rearrangement uses TRBV19 and TRBJ1-6, with 8 bases aligning to TRBD1. CDR1 is LNHDA and CDR2 is SQIVND in the germline V gene (reference sequence). The CDR3 extends over 15 amino acids. V was pared by 7 bases and J by 12 bases, with 14 bases of the junction left unmatched. CDR3 residues: CASTNPTGVVEPLHF. DNA for the CDR3: TGTGCCAGTACCAACCCGACAGGGGTCGTTGAACCCCTCCACTTT.

CDR3 in amino acids: CASSPSGFSGANVLTF. In DNA, the CDR3 is TGTGCCAGCAGTCCCTCAGGGTTCTCCGGGGCCAACGTCCTGACTTTC. This chain uses TRBV28 with TRBJ2-6, with TRBD1 as a possible D gene (5 bases). The germline gives CDR1 MDHEN, CDR2 SYDVKM. V was cut by 5 bases and J by 4 bases, with 15 bases left in between. The CDR3 is 16 amino acids.